This TCR beta chain was recovered during a study of early T cells in non-severe SARS-CoV-2 infection. About the study: Bulk RNA isolated from unsorted whole blood underwent sequencing; chains were not paired. Study results and caveats: Missing private and CD4 specificities, VDJdb matching favored anti-spike CD8 responses.

Attachment of unique molecular identifiers to individual cDNA molecules was performed. MiXCR, run by TCRdb on the 5' RACE reads, gives a single entry per CDR3 protein. This table has under 70,000 distinct CDR3 sequences, 5.6% appearing once. This clonotype has only a few counts. No antigen is known for it. This CDR3 has 16 amino acids. V was pared by 6 bases and J by 0 bases, with 7 bases of the junction left unmatched. Germline CDR1 MNHNY, CDR2 SVGAGI (reference sequence). The specimen was whole blood. This receptor was identified in an adult who was a healthcare worker with PCR-confirmed SARS-CoV-2 infection or an uninfected control (not recorded which). V usage is TRBV6-6 and J usage is TRBJ1-2, with TRBD1 identical over 10 bases. CDR3 DNA: TGTGCCAGCAGCCGGGACAGGGGACCGCCTAACTATGGCTACACCTTC. Its protein is CASSRDRGPPNYGYTF.